Sequencing of this TCR beta chain was carried out in a study of shared T cell receptors in the human thymus. V lost 4 bases to trimming and J lost 1 base; unmatched junction nucleotides: 4. The CDR3 runs 14 residues. Germline CDR1 and CDR2: SGHNT and YYREEE (reference sequence). This clone was recorded once. Only in-frame clones appear in the TCRdb table, and some are missing; sequencing was by immunoSEQ multiplex PCR. The sample lists 630,000 or so clones, 70% to 90% seen once, with 0.009% to 0.0095% in the top ten. A further study also used this sample, focusing on human thymus T cells. That work adds: Each of the donors was a healthy Finnish infant who was undergoing open corrective cardiac surgery for congenital heart defects. Resections removed during corrective heart surgery provided the thymus tissue used. Thymic repertoires from unrelated individuals overlapped highly, related research reported.

This clonotype was obtained from a boy under two years old with a congenital heart defect. The specimen sequenced was thymocytes. The chain employs TRBV5-4 and TRBJ2-5, with 7 bases lining up with TRBD2. CDR3 protein: CASSRTSAQETQYF. The DNA for the CDR3 is TGTGCCAGCAGCCGCACTAGCGCCCAAGAGACCCAGTACTTC.